This T cell receptor beta chain was recorded in a study of CD8 T cells in Susac syndrome. Germline CDR1 reads LGHDT; CDR2 reads YNNKEL (reference sequence). The CDR3 runs to 16 residues. With 2 bases removed from V and 7 bases from J, the gap between germline ends came to 20 bases. With random hexamers, reverse transcription was performed on about 0.5 to 1 ug of RNA. TCRdb independently ran MiXCR on the immunoSEQ multiplex PCR reads; one entry per CDR3 protein. Of roughly 200,000 distinct CDR3 sequences in the sample, 85% to 95% were seen once. This clonotype was obtained from a human donor in good health. Sequencing used CD4+ T cells from PBMCs. V and J are TRBV3-1 and TRBJ2-5; D is undetermined. CDR3 in amino acids: CASSQILTTPTPTQYF. As DNA, the CDR3 is TGTGCCAGCAGCCAAATCCTAACAACACCCACTCCGACCCAGTACTTC.